This T cell receptor (beta chain) was documented in a study of blood T cell repertoires in COVID-19. The count of this clone is one. The authors' processing: Reference gene primer amplification in the assay estimated nucleated cell counts. Sequencing was performed with immunoSEQ multiplex PCR; in TCRdb, only in-frame clones are kept and a portion is missing. That table gives V, J and clone size, and the DNA gave D and trimming. The sample holds 150,000 to 200,000 clones, over 70% seen once. Sequenced sample: peripheral blood. This receptor was identified in a man in his sixties or seventies with acute or convalescent COVID-19.

The CDR3 nucleotides read TGTGCCAGCTCACCATACACGGAGGGCTACAATGAGCAGTTCTTC. This codes for CASSPYTEGYNEQFF. This chain links TRBV18 with TRBJ2-1, with a possible D match to TRBD2 (6 bases). There are 15 residues in the CDR3. Per the germline V gene, CDR1 is KGHSH and CDR2 is LQKENI. Trimming shortened V by 2 bases and J by 3 bases, and 11 bases separated the two germline ends.